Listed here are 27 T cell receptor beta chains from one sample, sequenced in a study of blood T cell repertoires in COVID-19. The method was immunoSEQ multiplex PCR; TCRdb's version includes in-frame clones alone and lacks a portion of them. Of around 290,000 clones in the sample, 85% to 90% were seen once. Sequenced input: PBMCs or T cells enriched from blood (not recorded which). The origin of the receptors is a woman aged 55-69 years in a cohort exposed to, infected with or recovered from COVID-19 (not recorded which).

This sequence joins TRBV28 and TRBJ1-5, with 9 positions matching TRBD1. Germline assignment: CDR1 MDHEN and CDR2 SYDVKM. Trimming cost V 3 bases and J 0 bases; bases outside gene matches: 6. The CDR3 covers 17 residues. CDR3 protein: CASSFGTGPYSNQPQHF. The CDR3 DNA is TGTGCCAGCAGTTTCGGGACAGGGCCTTATAGCAATCAGCCCCAGCATTTT.

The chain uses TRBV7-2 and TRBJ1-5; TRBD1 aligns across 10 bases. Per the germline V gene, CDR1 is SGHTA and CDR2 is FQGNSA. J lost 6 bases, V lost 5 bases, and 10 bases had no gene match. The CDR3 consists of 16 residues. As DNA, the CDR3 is TGTGCCAGCAGCCCCCCCGCGACAGGGGGCGGTCAGCCCCAGCATTTT. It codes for CASSPPATGGGQPQHF.

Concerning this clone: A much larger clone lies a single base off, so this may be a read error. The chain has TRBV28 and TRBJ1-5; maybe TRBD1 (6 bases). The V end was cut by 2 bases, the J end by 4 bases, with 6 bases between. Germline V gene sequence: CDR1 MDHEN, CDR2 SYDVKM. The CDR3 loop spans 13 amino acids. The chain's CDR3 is CASSLQGNQPQHF. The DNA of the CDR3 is TGTGCCAGCAGTTTACAGGGGAATCAGCCCCAGCATTTT.

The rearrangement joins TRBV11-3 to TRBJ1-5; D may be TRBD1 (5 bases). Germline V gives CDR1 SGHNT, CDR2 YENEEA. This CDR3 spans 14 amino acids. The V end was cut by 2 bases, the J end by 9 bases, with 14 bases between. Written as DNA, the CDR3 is TGTGCCAGCAGCTTAAGCGTGGGGCACTGGCCCCAGCATTTT. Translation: CASSLSVGHWPQHF. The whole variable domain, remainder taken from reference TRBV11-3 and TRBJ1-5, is EAGVVQSPRYKIIEKKQPVAFWCNPISGHNTLYWYLQNLGQGPELLIRYENEEAVDDSQLPKDRFSAERLKGVDSTLKIQPAELGDSAVYLCASSLSVGHWPQHFGDGTRLSIL.

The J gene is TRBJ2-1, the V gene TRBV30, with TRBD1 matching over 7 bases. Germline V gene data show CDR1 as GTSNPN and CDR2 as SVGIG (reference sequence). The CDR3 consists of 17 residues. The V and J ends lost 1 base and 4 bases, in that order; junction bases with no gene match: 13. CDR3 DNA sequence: TGTGCCTGGAGTGGTCCGAACCGGGACAGCTTTTACAATGAGCAGTTCTTC. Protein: CAWSGPNRDSFYNEQFF.

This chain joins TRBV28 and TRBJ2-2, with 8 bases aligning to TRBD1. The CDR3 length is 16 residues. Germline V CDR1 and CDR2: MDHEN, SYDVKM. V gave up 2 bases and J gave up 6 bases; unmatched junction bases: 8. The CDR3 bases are TGTGCCAGCAGTTTAGTCAGGGGGCTACTGGCCGGGGAGCTGTTTTTT. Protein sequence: CASSLVRGLLAGELFF.

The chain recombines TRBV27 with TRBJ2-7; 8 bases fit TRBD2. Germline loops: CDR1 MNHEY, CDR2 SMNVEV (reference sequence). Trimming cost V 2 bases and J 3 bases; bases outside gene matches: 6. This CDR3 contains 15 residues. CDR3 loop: CASSLSRGGYYEQYF. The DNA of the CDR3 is TGTGCCAGCAGTTTAAGTCGGGGGGGTTACTACGAGCAGTACTTC.

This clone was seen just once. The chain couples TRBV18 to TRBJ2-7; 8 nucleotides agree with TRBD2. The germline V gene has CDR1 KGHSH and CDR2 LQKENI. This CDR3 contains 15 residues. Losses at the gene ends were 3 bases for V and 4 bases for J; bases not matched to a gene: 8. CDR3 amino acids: CASSPRTSSNYEQYF. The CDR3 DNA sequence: TGTGCCAGCTCACCCCGGACTAGCTCCAATTACGAGCAGTACTTC.

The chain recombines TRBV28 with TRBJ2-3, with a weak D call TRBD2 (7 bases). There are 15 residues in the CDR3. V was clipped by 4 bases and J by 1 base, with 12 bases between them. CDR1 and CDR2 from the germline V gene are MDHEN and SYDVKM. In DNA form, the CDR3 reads TGTGCCAGCAGTTGGGGGGGGCCCCGCACAGATACGCAGTATTTT. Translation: CASSWGGPRTDTQYF.

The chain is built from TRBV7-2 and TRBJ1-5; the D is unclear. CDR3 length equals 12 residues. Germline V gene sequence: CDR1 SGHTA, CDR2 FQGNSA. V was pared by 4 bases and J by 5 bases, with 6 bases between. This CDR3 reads CASSSLYQPQHF. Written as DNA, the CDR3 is TGTGCCAGCAGCTCTTTATATCAGCCCCAGCATTTT. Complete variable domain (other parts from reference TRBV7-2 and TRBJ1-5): GAGVSQSPSNKVTEKGKDVELRCDPISGHTALYWYRQSLGQGLEFLIYFQGNSAPDKSGLPSDRFSAERTGGSVSTLTIQRTQQEDSAVYLCASSSLYQPQHFGDGTRLSIL.

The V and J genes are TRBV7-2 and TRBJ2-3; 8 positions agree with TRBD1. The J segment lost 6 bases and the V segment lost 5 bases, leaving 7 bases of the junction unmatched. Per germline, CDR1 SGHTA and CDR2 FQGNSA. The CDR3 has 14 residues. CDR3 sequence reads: CASSLNRGKDTQYF. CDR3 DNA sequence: TGTGCCAGCAGCCTTAACAGGGGGAAGGATACGCAGTATTTT.

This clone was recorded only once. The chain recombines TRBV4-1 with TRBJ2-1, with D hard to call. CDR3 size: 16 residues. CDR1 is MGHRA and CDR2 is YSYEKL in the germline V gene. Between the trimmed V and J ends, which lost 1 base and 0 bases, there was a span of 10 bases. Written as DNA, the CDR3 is TGCGCCAGCAGCCAAGCTCTATCTAGCTCCTACAATGAGCAGTTCTTC. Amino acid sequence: CASSQALSSSYNEQFF.

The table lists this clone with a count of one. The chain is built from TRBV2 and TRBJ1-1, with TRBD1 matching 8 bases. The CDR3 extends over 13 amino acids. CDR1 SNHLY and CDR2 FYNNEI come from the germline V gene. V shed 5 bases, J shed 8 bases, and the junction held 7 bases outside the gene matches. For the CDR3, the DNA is TGTGCCAGCAGTTGGACAGGGTCAAGGGAAGCTTTCTTT. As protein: CASSWTGSREAFF.

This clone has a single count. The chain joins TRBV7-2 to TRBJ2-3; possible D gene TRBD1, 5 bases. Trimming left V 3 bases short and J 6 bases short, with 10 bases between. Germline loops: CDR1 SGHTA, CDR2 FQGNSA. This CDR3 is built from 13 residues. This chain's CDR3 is CASSFYHRDTQYF. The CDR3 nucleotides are TGTGCCAGCAGCTTCTACCACAGGGATACGCAGTATTTT. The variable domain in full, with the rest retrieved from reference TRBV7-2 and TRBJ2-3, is GAGVSQSPSNKVTEKGKDVELRCDPISGHTALYWYRQSLGQGLEFLIYFQGNSAPDKSGLPSDRFSAERTGGSVSTLTIQRTQQEDSAVYLCASSFYHRDTQYFGPGTRLTVL.

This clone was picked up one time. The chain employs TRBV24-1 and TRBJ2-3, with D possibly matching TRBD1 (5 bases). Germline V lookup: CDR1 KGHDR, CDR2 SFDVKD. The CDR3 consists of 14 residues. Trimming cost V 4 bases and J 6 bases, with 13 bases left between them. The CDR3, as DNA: TGTGCCACCAGTGAGGGGCAGGGCTTTGATACGCAGTATTTT. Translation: CATSEGQGFDTQYF.

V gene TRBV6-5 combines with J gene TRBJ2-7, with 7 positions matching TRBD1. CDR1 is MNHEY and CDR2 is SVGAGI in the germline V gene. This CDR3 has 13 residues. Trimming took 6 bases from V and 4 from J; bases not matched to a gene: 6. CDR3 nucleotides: TGTGCCAGCAGCGGGACAGCCAATTACGAGCAGTACTTC. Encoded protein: CASSGTANYEQYF.

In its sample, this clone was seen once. The CDR3 reads CTSSQQRTSGNEQFF. In DNA, the CDR3 is TGCACCAGCAGCCAACAACGGACTAGCGGCAATGAGCAGTTCTTC. J is TRBJ2-1 and V is TRBV1; TRBD2, the table's D call, lacks a check against the DNA. TRBV1 is designated a pseudogene. This CDR3 comprises 15 residues.

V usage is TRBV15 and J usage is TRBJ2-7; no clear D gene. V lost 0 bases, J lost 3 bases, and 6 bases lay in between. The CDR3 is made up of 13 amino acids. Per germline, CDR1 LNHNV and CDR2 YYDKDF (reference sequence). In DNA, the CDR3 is TGTGCCACCAGCAGAGATCCCGGCTACGAGCAGTACTTC. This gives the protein CATSRDPGYEQYF.

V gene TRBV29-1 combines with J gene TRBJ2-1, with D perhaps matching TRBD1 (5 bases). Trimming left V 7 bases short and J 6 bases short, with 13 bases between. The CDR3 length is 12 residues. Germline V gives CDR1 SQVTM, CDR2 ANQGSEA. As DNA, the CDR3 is TGCAGCGCAAACAGGAATCCCAATGAGCAGTTCTTC. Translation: CSANRNPNEQFF.

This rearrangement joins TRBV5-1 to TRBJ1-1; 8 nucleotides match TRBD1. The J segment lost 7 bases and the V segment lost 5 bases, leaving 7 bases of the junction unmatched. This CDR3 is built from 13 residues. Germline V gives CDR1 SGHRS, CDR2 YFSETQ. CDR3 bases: TGCGCCAGCAGTTGGACAGGGCTCGGTGAAGCTTTCTTT. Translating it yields CASSWTGLGEAFF.

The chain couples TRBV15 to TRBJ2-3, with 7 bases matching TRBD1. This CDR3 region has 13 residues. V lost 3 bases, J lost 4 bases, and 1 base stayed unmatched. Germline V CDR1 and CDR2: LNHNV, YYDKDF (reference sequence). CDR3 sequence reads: CATSRQGADTQYF. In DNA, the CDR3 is TGTGCCACCAGCAGGCAGGGGGCAGATACGCAGTATTTT.

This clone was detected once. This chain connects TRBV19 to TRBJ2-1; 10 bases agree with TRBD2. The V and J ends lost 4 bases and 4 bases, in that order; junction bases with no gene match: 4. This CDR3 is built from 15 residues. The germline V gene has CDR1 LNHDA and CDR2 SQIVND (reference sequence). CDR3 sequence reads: CASSRTSGLYNEQFF. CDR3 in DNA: TGTGCCAGTAGTAGGACTAGCGGCCTATACAATGAGCAGTTCTTC.

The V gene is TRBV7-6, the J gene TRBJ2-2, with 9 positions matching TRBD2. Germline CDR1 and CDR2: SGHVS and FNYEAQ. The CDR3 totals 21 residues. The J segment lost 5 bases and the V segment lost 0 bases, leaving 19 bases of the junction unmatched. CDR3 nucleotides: TGTGCCAGCAGCTTAGCGAGGGGAGCCCGGAGAGCGGGAGGTGGGACCGGGGAGCTGTTTTTT. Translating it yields CASSLARGARRAGGGTGELFF.

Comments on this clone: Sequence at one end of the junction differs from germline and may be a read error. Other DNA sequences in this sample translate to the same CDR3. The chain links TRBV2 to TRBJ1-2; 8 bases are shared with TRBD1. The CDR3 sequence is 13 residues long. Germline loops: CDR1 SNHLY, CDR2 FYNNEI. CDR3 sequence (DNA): TGTGCCAGCAGCGAAGGACAGGGTGGAGGCTACACCTTC. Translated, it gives CASSEGQGGGYTF.

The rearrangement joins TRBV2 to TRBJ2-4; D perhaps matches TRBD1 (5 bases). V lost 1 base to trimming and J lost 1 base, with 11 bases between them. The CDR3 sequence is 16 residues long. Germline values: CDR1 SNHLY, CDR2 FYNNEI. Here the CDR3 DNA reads TGTGCCAGCAGTGAAGAAGGGGCGAGGGCCAAAAACATTCAGTACTTC. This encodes CASSEEGARAKNIQYF.

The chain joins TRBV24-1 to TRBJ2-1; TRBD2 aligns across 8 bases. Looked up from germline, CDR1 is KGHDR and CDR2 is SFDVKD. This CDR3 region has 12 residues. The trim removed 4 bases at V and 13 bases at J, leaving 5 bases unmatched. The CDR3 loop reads CATSDPGTSQFF. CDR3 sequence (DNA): TGTGCCACCAGTGACCCCGGGACTAGTCAGTTCTTC.

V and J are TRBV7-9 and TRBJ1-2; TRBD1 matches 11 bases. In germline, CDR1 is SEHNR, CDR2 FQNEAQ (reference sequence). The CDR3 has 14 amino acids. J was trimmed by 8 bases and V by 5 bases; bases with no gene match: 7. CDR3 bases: TGTGCCAGCAGCGTCGGACAGGGGGCGCAGGGCTACACCTTC. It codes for CASSVGQGAQGYTF.